Below are 9 T cell receptor beta chains sequenced from a single sample in a study of CD8+ T cells in alopecia areata. Extraction and reverse transcription of RNA yielded cDNA as the sequencing template. Measured with immunoSEQ multiplex PCR; TCRdb has only the in-frame clones, and not every one. The sample consists of some 150,000 clones, less than 75% of them appearing once. Sequencing used CD8+ T cells sorted from blood, obtained at week 0. The source is a human donor with alopecia areata.

The chain has TRBV5-6 and TRBJ1-2; D ambiguous. Germline CDR1 is SGHDT and CDR2 is YYEEEE. The CDR3 consists of 12 residues. V was cut by 3 bases and J by 7 bases, with 10 bases left in between. DNA of the CDR3: TGTGCCAGCAGCTCAATTACGCCTGGCTACACCTTC. Its protein is CASSSITPGYTF.

The genes are TRBV7-9 and TRBJ2-4; D remains unclear. The CDR3 extends over 11 amino acids. CDR1 SEHNR and CDR2 FQNEAQ come from the germline V gene (reference sequence). V lost 7 bases to trimming and J lost 1 base, with 2 bases between them. The CDR3 protein is CASMAKNIQYF. The DNA for the CDR3 is TGTGCCAGCATGGCCAAAAACATTCAGTACTTC.

As concerns this clone: The sample contains more than one DNA sequence encoding this CDR3. The V gene is TRBV6-5, the J gene TRBJ2-7; D may be TRBD1 (5 bases). The CDR3 spans 14 residues. Germline assignment: CDR1 MNHEY and CDR2 SVGAGI. V lost 2 bases and J lost 2, with 10 bases in between. CDR3 loop: CASSYGQGAYEQYF. The DNA of the CDR3 is TGTGCCAGCAGTTACGGGCAGGGCGCCTACGAGCAGTACTTC.

The chain links TRBV4-1 to TRBJ2-2; D uncertain. V gave up 6 bases and J gave up 3 bases, with 14 bases separating them. The CDR3 runs 15 residues. Germline assignment: CDR1 MGHRA and CDR2 YSYEKL. Here the CDR3 DNA reads TGCGCCAGCAGTGACATGACCGTGGACACCGGGGAGCTGTTTTTT. Translating it yields CASSDMTVDTGELFF.

The chain links TRBV5-1 to TRBJ2-7; a weak D match, TRBD2 (5 bases). This CDR3 is built from 16 residues. In germline, CDR1 is SGHRS, CDR2 YFSETQ. V lost 1 base to trimming and J lost 5 bases, with 19 bases between them. CDR3 region: CASSLIPPRLLDEQYF. Here the CDR3 DNA reads TGCGCCAGCAGCTTGATTCCTCCCCGGCTACTAGACGAGCAGTACTTC.

This chain joins TRBV29-1 and TRBJ1-2; D is possibly TRBD1 (5 bases). The CDR3 is made up of 11 amino acids. CDR1 and CDR2 (germline): SQVTM, ANQGSEA. The V and J ends lost 2 bases and 8 bases respectively, with 9 bases between them. The CDR3 nucleotides are TGCAGCGTTGAACAGGGTTGGGGCTACACCTTC. It translates to CSVEQGWGYTF.

In nucleotides, the CDR3 is TGTGCCAGCAGCTTCGGACAGTACCATTCACCCCTCCACTTT. Amino acid sequence: CASSFGQYHSPLHF. The chain links TRBV7-9 to TRBJ1-6, with D perhaps TRBD1 (6 bases). The CDR3 extends over 14 amino acids. V gave up 3 bases and J gave up 8 bases, with 11 bases separating them. Germline V gene lookup returns CDR1 SEHNR and CDR2 FQNEAQ (reference sequence).

The J gene is TRBJ2-5, the V gene TRBV29-1, with 8 bases matching TRBD1. Unmatched junction bases numbered 2, after V lost 6 bases and J lost 2 bases. The CDR3 spans 12 residues. Germline V gives CDR1 SQVTM, CDR2 ANQGSEA. The CDR3 is CSVTGGQETQYF. The CDR3 DNA follows: TGCAGCGTCACAGGGGGGCAAGAGACCCAGTACTTC.

V is TRBV6-5 and J is TRBJ2-1; possible D gene TRBD2, 6 bases. Germline CDR1 reads MNHEY; CDR2 reads SVGAGI. V lost 7 bases and J 9 bases, leaving 13 bases between the germline ends. The CDR3 has 12 amino acids. The CDR3 bases are TGTGCCAGCAAAAACGCGGGGATTGAGCAGTTCTTC. Its protein is CASKNAGIEQFF.